What follows describes a single T cell receptor beta chain. The data were taken from a study of blood T cells in healthy people across ages. A second PCR, run for roughly 7 to 12 cycles, used a sample-barcoded 5' primer plus a J-beta primer mix. TCRdb independently ran MiXCR on the 5' RACE reads; one entry per CDR3 protein. In the table there are some 1.4 million distinct CDR3 sequences, 42% of which are singletons. CDR1 and CDR2 from the germline V gene are DFQATT and SNEGSKA (reference sequence). The V end was cut by 6 bases, the J end by 2 bases, with 17 bases between. The CDR3 has 15 amino acids. The specimen was blood. The chain combines TRBV20-1 with TRBJ2-1; no clear D. The receptor was isolated from a woman between 18 and 29 years old in good health. Written as DNA, the CDR3 is TGCAGTGCCAGCCTTCTAGGAGAAACCTACAATGAGCAGTTCTTC. Its translation: CSASLLGETYNEQFF.